The 4 T cell receptor beta chains presented below share a single source sample, sequenced in a study of blood T cell repertoires in COVID-19. Sequenced by immunoSEQ multiplex PCR; TCRdb stores in-frame clones only, minus some. The data hold about 67,000 clones, with 85% to 90% observed a single time. Material: peripheral blood. Receptors originate from a man aged 50 to 60 with active COVID-19.

This clone was seen just once. The V gene is TRBV9, the J gene TRBJ2-5, with a possible D match to TRBD1 (6 bases). The CDR3 covers 16 residues. Germline CDR1 and CDR2: SGDLS and YYNGEE. Trimming stripped 4 bases from V and 1 base from J, with 17 bases between. The CDR3, as DNA: TGTGCCAGCAGCCCAGGGGCCTCGGACAGCCAAGAGACCCAGTACTTC. Encoded protein: CASSPGASDSQETQYF.

This chain links TRBV9 with TRBJ1-2, with D possibly being TRBD1 (5 bases). Trimming shortened V by 0 bases and J by 2 bases, and 8 bases separated the two germline ends. Germline values: CDR1 SGDLS, CDR2 YYNGEE. This CDR3 is 14 amino acids long. The CDR3: CASSVAEGNYGYTF. The DNA of the CDR3 is TGTGCCAGCAGCGTAGCGGAGGGGAACTATGGCTACACCTTC.

The chain is built from TRBV7-9 and TRBJ1-4, with D maybe TRBD1 (5 bases). CDR3 size: 12 residues. CDR1 and CDR2 from the germline V gene are SEHNR and FQNEAQ (reference sequence). Trimming removed 0 bases at V and 14 bases at J, with 10 bases between. CDR3 sequence reads: CASSLAVGRLFF. For the CDR3, the DNA is TGTGCCAGCAGCTTAGCGGTGGGGCGGCTGTTTTTT.

The V and J genes are TRBV6-2 or TRBV6-3 and TRBJ2-2; 7 bases map to TRBD2. The CDR3 is 14 amino acids. Germline trimming cut 5 bases from V and 2 bases from J; bases unmatched to any gene: 2. Germline values: CDR1 MNHEY, CDR2 SVGEGT. In nucleotides, the CDR3 is TGTGCCAGCAGTAAGGGACTAAACACCGGGGAGCTGTTTTTT. The encoded protein is CASSKGLNTGELFF.